One sample yielded the 2 T cell receptor beta chains listed below, sequenced in a study of spatial heterogeneity in lung cancer. TCRdb fed the 5' RACE reads into MiXCR, producing one record per CDR3 protein. The data show 9,500 to 15,000 distinct CDR3 sequences, around 15% seen once. This sample's time point: sample taken at primary tumor resection. Unsorted tumor, nontumor lung tissue or cryopreserved PBMC supplied the whole RNA. This material consisted of PBMCs, taken at surgery. These receptors came from a female donor with early-stage non-small cell lung cancer.

This clonotype qualifies as medium-sized. V and J are TRBV20-1 and TRBJ2-1; 7 nucleotides align to TRBD1. This CDR3 spans 16 amino acids. Germline lookup yields CDR1 DFQATT and CDR2 SNEGSKA (reference sequence). Trimming cost V 3 bases and J 6 bases; bases outside gene matches: 14. The CDR3: CSARPARGQRGNEQFF. In DNA form, the CDR3 reads TGCAGTGCTAGGCCCGCGAGGGGGCAGAGGGGCAATGAGCAGTTCTTC.

The sample holds a few counts of this clonotype. The chain is built from TRBV11-2 and TRBJ2-1, with D maybe TRBD2 (5 bases). V was clipped by 0 bases and J by 9 bases, with 12 bases between them. Germline V gives CDR1 SGHAT, CDR2 FQNNGV. The CDR3 runs 14 residues. The DNA of the CDR3 is TGTGCCAGCAGCTTAGACCCTTCTCGGGGTGAGCAGTTCTTC. Translated: CASSLDPSRGEQFF.